This T cell receptor (beta chain) came from a study of blood T cell repertoires in COVID-19. V lost 3 bases to trimming and J lost 6 bases; unmatched junction nucleotides: 3. CDR3 size: 13 residues. The germline V gene has CDR1 GTSNPN and CDR2 SVGIG (reference sequence). TCRdb's copy holds only in-frame clones and misses some; the assay was immunoSEQ multiplex PCR. This table has approximately 190,000 clones, about 86% appearing once. The chain couples TRBV30 to TRBJ2-2; 8 positions match TRBD1. Sequenced: PBMCs or T cells enriched from blood (not recorded which). The receptor comes from a man aged 35-49 years who had recovered from COVID-19. The CDR3 nucleotides read TGTGCCTGGAGCCTACAGGGGGCCGGGGAGCTGTTTTTT. As protein: CAWSLQGAGELFF.